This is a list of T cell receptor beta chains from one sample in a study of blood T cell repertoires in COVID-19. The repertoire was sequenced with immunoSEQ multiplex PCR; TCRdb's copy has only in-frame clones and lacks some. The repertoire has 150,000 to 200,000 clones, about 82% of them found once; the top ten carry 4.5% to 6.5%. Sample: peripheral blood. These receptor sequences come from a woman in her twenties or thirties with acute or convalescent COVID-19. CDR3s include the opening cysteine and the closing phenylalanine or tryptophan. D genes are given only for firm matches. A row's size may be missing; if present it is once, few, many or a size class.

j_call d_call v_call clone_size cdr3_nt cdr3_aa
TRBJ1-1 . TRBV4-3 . TGCGCCAGCACGTTAGGGGTACCGCCCTTTGAAGCTTTCTTT CASTLGVPPFEAFF
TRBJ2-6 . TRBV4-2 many TGTGCCAGCAGCCAAGAGGGGGGTGCTGGGGCCAACGTCCTGACTTTC CASSQEGGAGANVLTF
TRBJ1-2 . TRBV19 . TGTGCCAGTAGTATAGATTTCTCGGGTTCTAACTATGGCTACACCTTC CASSIDFSGSNYGYTF
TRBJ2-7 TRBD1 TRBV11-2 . TGTGCCAGCAGCTCCCCGGGACAGGGTCCCTACGAGCAGTACTTC CASSSPGQGPYEQYF
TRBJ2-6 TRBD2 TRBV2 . TGTGCCAGCAGTGATGGCCAAGCGGGGCTCTCTGGGGCCAACGTCCTGACTTTC CASSDGQAGLSGANVLTF
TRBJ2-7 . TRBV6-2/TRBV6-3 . TGTGCCAGCAGTTACCCGGACAGAGCATTAGGCGGCTACGAGCAGTACTTC CASSYPDRALGGYEQYF
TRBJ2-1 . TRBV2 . TGTGCCAGCAGTGATAGTCAGGTGCGAAATGAGCAGTTCTTC CASSDSQVRNEQFF
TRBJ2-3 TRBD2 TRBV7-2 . TGTGCCAGCAGCAAAAGGGGCCTAGCGGGGGCCGCAGATACGCAGTATTTT CASSKRGLAGAADTQYF
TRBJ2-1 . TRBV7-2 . TGTGCCAGCAGCTTAGGGACAGCCTACAATGAGCAGTTCTTC CASSLGTAYNEQFF
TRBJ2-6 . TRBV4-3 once TGCGCCAGCAGCCAAGATGGCAGGGCTGGGGCCAACGTCCTGACTTTC CASSQDGRAGANVLTF
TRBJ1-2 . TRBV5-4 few TGTGCCAGCAGCTTTATTAATTATGGCTACACCTTC CASSFINYGYTF